These T cell receptor beta chains were read from a single sample in a study of blood T cells in healthy people across ages. TCRdb re-called the 5' RACE reads through MiXCR, storing one row per CDR3 protein. The repertoire holds approximately 800,000 distinct CDR3 sequences, with around half as singletons. The sequenced material came from blood. These receptors all stem from an elderly man in good health. The CDR3 runs from the conserved cysteine through the conserved F or W. A D gene is named only where the DNA matches it firmly. Size values are once, few and many counts, or a class for expanded clones, and some rows have none.

j_call	v_call	clone_size	d_call	cdr3_aa	cdr3_nt
TRBJ2-7	TRBV27	NA	NA	CASSGRIAEQYF	TGTGCCAGCAGTGGGAGGATCGCCGAGCAGTACTTC
TRBJ2-7	TRBV11-1	NA	NA	CASSLLAGPYNEQYF	TGTGCCAGCAGCTTGTTGGCGGGCCCCTACAATGAGCAGTACTTC
TRBJ2-3	TRBV3-1	NA	NA	CASSYDRGYAYF	TGTGCCAGCAGCTACGACCGTGGATACGCGTATTTT
TRBJ2-5	TRBV29-1	few	NA	CSVEPLPETQYF	TGCAGCGTTGAACCCCTCCCAGAGACCCAGTACTTC
TRBJ2-7	TRBV12-3/TRBV12-4	NA	NA	CASSPLPQLAYEQYF	TGTGCCAGCAGTCCCCTCCCCCAGCTTGCCTACGAGCAGTACTTC
TRBJ2-2	TRBV21-1	NA	NA	CASKNMEELFF	TGTGCCAGCAAGAACATGGAGGAGCTGTTTTTT
TRBJ2-7	TRBV20-1	NA	TRBD2	CSARGAPLLAGGPYYEQYF	TGCAGTGCTAGAGGGGCGCCCCTCCTTGCGGGAGGCCCTTACTACGAGCAGTACTTC
TRBJ1-2	TRBV29-1	NA	NA	CSVRGGAAGYTF	TGCAGCGTTCGAGGGGGTGCTGCTGGCTACACCTTC
TRBJ2-3	TRBV12-3/TRBV12-4	NA	NA	CASSSGYPKDTQYF	TGTGCCAGCAGTTCAGGCTACCCCAAGGATACGCAGTATTTT
TRBJ2-3	TRBV9	NA	TRBD2	CASSVSGLAGLDTQYF	TGTGCCAGCAGCGTAAGCGGACTAGCGGGACTAGATACGCAGTATTTT
TRBJ2-3	TRBV28	NA	NA	CASRSLDPSTDTQYF	TGTGCCAGCCGAAGTTTAGACCCCTCCACAGATACGCAGTATTTT
TRBJ2-5	TRBV4-2	NA	NA	CASSRLDDGGEQYF	TGTGCCAGCAGCCGTCTAGACGATGGGGGTGAGCAGTACTTC
TRBJ2-1	TRBV9	NA	NA	CASSVAGGGLKGHNEQFF	TGTGCCAGCAGCGTAGCTGGAGGGGGACTAAAGGGCCACAATGAGCAGTTCTTC
TRBJ1-4	TRBV2	NA	NA	CASSEGSQNEKLFF	TGTGCCAGCAGTGAAGGCAGCCAGAATGAAAAACTGTTTTTT
TRBJ2-7	TRBV7-2	NA	TRBD1	CASSLGQGRFYEQYF	TGTGCCAGCAGCCTCGGACAGGGGCGTTTCTACGAGCAGTACTTC
TRBJ1-2	TRBV7-2	few	NA	CASSLAQAGEGYTF	TGTGCCAGCAGCTTAGCGCAGGCGGGGGAAGGCTACACCTTC
TRBJ2-7	TRBV5-1	few	NA	CASSLEGMISYEQYF	TGCGCCAGCAGCTTGGAAGGGATGATCTCCTACGAGCAGTACTTC
TRBJ2-1	TRBV28	few	TRBD1	CASRRDSFRTNSYNEQFF	TGTGCCAGCAGGAGGGACAGCTTTAGGACCAACTCCTACAATGAGCAGTTCTTC
TRBJ2-3	TRBV6-5	NA	TRBD2	CATREGDTQYF	TGTGCCACTAGGGAGGGAGATACGCAGTATTTT
TRBJ2-1	TRBV5-1	few	NA	CASRAPYSGGGDEQFF	TGCGCCAGCAGAGCACCTTATAGCGGCGGGGGCGATGAGCAGTTCTTC
TRBJ2-3	TRBV5-6	NA	NA	CASSPPSGTDTQYF	TGTGCCAGCAGCCCCCCATCCGGCACAGATACGCAGTATTTT
TRBJ1-2	TRBV29-1	once	TRBD1	CSALTTGTGDFGYTF	TGCAGCGCCTTAACGACCGGGACAGGGGACTTTGGCTACACCTTC
TRBJ2-7	TRBV7-2	NA	TRBD2	CASSLTTSGSYEQYF	TGTGCCAGCAGCTTAACGACTAGCGGAAGCTACGAGCAGTACTTC
TRBJ2-1	TRBV11-2	NA	NA	CASSLGSRRGLNEQFF	TGTGCCAGCAGCTTAGGATCCCGCCGGGGGCTCAATGAGCAGTTCTTC
TRBJ1-1	TRBV11-2	few	NA	CASSLGGREAFF	TGTGCCAGCAGTTTGGGGGGACGGGAAGCTTTCTTT
TRBJ2-7	TRBV29-1	many	TRBD1	CSVRMRQGAYEQYF	TGCAGCGTCAGAATGAGGCAGGGGGCATACGAGCAGTACTTC
TRBJ2-3	TRBV20-1	NA	TRBD2	CSARDPRGRALDTQYF	TGCAGTGCTAGAGATCCCCGCGGGAGGGCCCTAGATACGCAGTATTTT
TRBJ1-2	TRBV20-1	NA	TRBD1	CSAPQGAGDGYTF	TGCAGTGCTCCACAGGGGGCGGGGGATGGCTACACCTTC
TRBJ2-3	TRBV14	once	TRBD2	CASSELAGVSDTQYF	TGTGCCAGCAGCGAGCTAGCGGGAGTGTCAGATACGCAGTATTTT
TRBJ2-7	TRBV12-3/TRBV12-4	few	NA	CASSLRGTSYEQYF	TGTGCCAGCAGTTTGAGGGGGACCTCCTACGAGCAGTACTTC
TRBJ1-4	TRBV4-1	NA	NA	CASSQDRTGNEKLFF	TGCGCCAGCAGCCAAGATCGGACCGGGAATGAAAAACTGTTTTTT
TRBJ2-7	TRBV11-2	few	NA	CASSFSGLAPYEQYF	TGTGCCAGCAGCTTCTCCGGACTGGCCCCCTACGAGCAGTACTTC
TRBJ2-1	TRBV10-3	NA	NA	CAISEALEKQFF	TGTGCCATCAGTGAGGCACTCGAGAAGCAGTTCTTC
TRBJ2-5	TRBV15	few	TRBD2	CATSLGTGGRSETQYF	TGTGCCACCAGCCTCGGTACTGGCGGGAGGTCAGAGACCCAGTACTTC
TRBJ2-3	TRBV4-1	NA	NA	CASSPGIGYAYF	TGCGCCAGCAGCCCCGGGATTGGATACGCGTATTTT
TRBJ2-7	TRBV25-1	NA	NA	CASSVTGGGSYEQYF	TGTGCCAGCAGTGTTACAGGGGGGGGCTCCTACGAGCAGTACTTC
TRBJ2-1	TRBV3-1	NA	TRBD2	CASSLGSGSNEQFF	TGTGCCAGCAGCCTAGGAAGCGGGAGCAATGAGCAGTTCTTC
TRBJ2-5	TRBV27	NA	TRBD1	CASSRYRGWETQYF	TGTGCCAGCAGTAGATACAGGGGATGGGAGACCCAGTACTTC
TRBJ2-6	TRBV6-1	NA	TRBD2	CASSERLAGVGNSGANVLTF	TGTGCCAGCAGTGAACGTCTAGCGGGAGTAGGTAACTCTGGGGCCAACGTCCTGACTTTC
TRBJ2-1	TRBV20-1	few	TRBD2	CSARASGRYNEQFF	TGCAGTGCTAGGGCTAGCGGGCGTTACAATGAGCAGTTCTTC
TRBJ2-7	TRBV20-1	NA	NA	CSAPQGWNEQYF	TGCAGTGCACCGCAGGGTTGGAACGAGCAGTACTTC
TRBJ2-6	TRBV7-9	few	TRBD1	CASSSEAGQGLRGANVLTF	TGTGCCAGCAGCTCAGAGGCGGGACAGGGGTTGCGTGGGGCCAACGTCCTGACTTTC